Shown below are 10 T cell receptor beta chains from a single sample sequenced in a study of T cells in Graves' hyperthyroidism and ophthalmopathy. Researchers amplified the TCR beta CDR3 regions from RNA transcripts. An initial round of RT-PCR targeting the TCR CDR3 relied on the HTBI primer set. TCRdb itself ran the multiplex PCR reads through MiXCR, one entry per CDR3 protein. The sample lists roughly 720,000 distinct CDR3 sequences; around a sixth were seen once. Specimen: blood. Receptors originate from a man aged 45-60 years with Graves' hyperthyroidism.

This clonotype appeared many times. The V gene is TRBV10-3, the J gene TRBJ2-3; the match to TRBD2 covers 12 bases. In germline, CDR1 is ENHRY, CDR2 SYGVKD. The CDR3 sequence is 21 residues long. The V and J ends lost 6 bases and 2 bases, in that order; junction bases with no gene match: 21. CDR3 bases: TGTGCCATCAGCGGAGATGGGACTAGCGGGCTGAATTTTACAGACACAGATACGCAGTATTTT. Encoded protein: CAISGDGTSGLNFTDTDTQYF.

The chain links TRBV28 to TRBJ2-5; D possibly corresponds to TRBD2 (5 bases). CDR1 and CDR2 from the germline V gene are MDHEN and SYDVKM. The CDR3 runs to 15 residues. V was shortened by 6 bases and J by 2 bases, with 16 bases between the two germline ends. CDR3 residues: CASSNPDWRQETQYF. The CDR3 DNA is TGTGCCAGCAGCAACCCGGACTGGAGGCAAGAGACCCAGTACTTC.

The chain couples TRBV19 to TRBJ1-5, with D uncertain. The CDR3 totals 14 residues. Germline values: CDR1 LNHDA, CDR2 SQIVND (reference sequence). Trimming removed 2 bases at V and 5 bases at J, with 10 bases between. The CDR3 sequence: CASSIITKDQPQHF. CDR3 coding DNA: TGTGCCAGTAGTATAATCACAAAGGATCAGCCCCAGCATTTT.

Comments on this clonotype: The junction departs from germline at one end; a sequencing error may be responsible. This chain links TRBV7-9 with TRBJ2-1; D perhaps matches TRBD2 (5 bases). The CDR3 is 18 amino acids. Looked up from germline, CDR1 is SEHNR and CDR2 is FQNEAQ (reference sequence). CDR3 protein: CASSPTTPCAGNYSEQFF. The CDR3 DNA reads as TGTGCCAGCAGCCCGACAACCCCCTGCGCGGGCAATTACAGTGAGCAGTTCTTC.

This clonotype was counted a few times. A clone one base away is much larger, so this may be a read error. The chain couples TRBV6-1 to TRBJ1-4, with 7 bases identical to TRBD1. This CDR3 is built from 13 residues. Losses at the gene ends were 6 bases for V and 5 bases for J; bases not matched to a gene: 3. Germline CDR1 and CDR2: MNHNS and SASEGT. The DNA for the CDR3 is TGTGCCAGCAGGGGACAGTTGAATGAAAAACTGTTTTTT. Encoded protein: CASRGQLNEKLFF.

The sample holds a few counts of this clonotype. The chain carries TRBV12-3 or TRBV12-4 and TRBJ2-2; 7 bases are a match to TRBD2. V shed 5 bases, J shed 2 bases, and the junction held 8 bases outside the gene matches. This CDR3 comprises 16 residues. The CDR3 loop is CASSPFSGFNTGELFF. The CDR3 coding sequence is TGTGCCAGCAGTCCCTTTAGCGGGTTCAACACCGGGGAGCTGTTTTTT.

This clonotype was observed at least ten times. The V and J genes are TRBV7-3 and TRBJ2-3; possibly TRBD2 for D (8 bases). Germline CDR1 reads SGHTA; CDR2 reads FQGTGA. The CDR3 extends over 17 amino acids. Trimming removed 6 bases at V and 3 bases at J, with 22 bases between. CDR3 sequence (DNA): TGTGCCAGCAGGGCAGGGACAGCGGGAGTGAGTACAGATACGCAGTATTTT. Translation: CASRAGTAGVSTDTQYF.

This chain joins TRBV20-1 and TRBJ2-2; 14 bases are a match to TRBD2. V lost 6 bases to trimming and J lost 7 bases; unmatched junction nucleotides: 4. This CDR3 region has 14 residues. The V gene's germline CDR1 is DFQATT and CDR2 SNEGSKA (reference sequence). The CDR3 coding sequence is TGCAGTGCGACTAGCGGGAGGGCCGTCGGGGAGCTGTTTTTT. Its translation is CSATSGRAVGELFF.

The chain links TRBV15 to TRBJ1-1; 7 nucleotides line up with TRBD1. Germline V gives CDR1 LNHNV, CDR2 YYDKDF (reference sequence). There are 18 residues in the CDR3. With 0 bases clipped from V and 3 bases from J, the junction kept 13 bases outside the gene matches. The CDR3 region is CATSREERGTGEDTEAFF. CDR3 nucleotides: TGTGCCACCAGCAGAGAGGAGCGAGGTACAGGGGAGGACACTGAAGCTTTCTTT.

The CDR3 region is CASSPREGENIQYF. CDR3 bases: TGTGCCAGCAGCCCCCGGGAGGGCGAAAACATTCAGTACTTC. This sequence joins TRBV9 and TRBJ2-4; TRBD2 agrees at 8 bases. V lost 4 bases to trimming and J lost 5 bases; unmatched junction nucleotides: 5. The CDR3 contains 14 residues. Per the germline V gene, CDR1 is SGDLS and CDR2 is YYNGEE.